The present T cell receptor (beta chain) was sequenced within a study of HIV-infected patients and healthy controls. No cell fractionation was done, so the repertoire covers all unsorted peripheral blood T cells. Two fifths of the ten uninfected healthy control donors were sampled twice, three to four months apart. Alpha and beta constant-region primers primed reverse transcription of around 0.5 ug RNA. Alpha and beta chain libraries were made separately by chain-specific third strand synthesis with multiplexing indices. MiXCR was run by TCRdb on the 5' RACE reads, yielding one entry per CDR3 protein. The sample shows about 24,000 distinct CDR3 sequences, approximately 7.7% of them seen only once. The V end was cut by 0 bases, the J end by 5 bases, with 15 bases between. The V gene's germline CDR1 is SGHRS and CDR2 YFSETQ. The CDR3 runs 16 residues. This clonotype came up a few times. Its antigen remains unidentified.

Study observations and caveats: Only sixteen HIV-infected individuals were processed, a major limit on how widely findings apply. Significant mean usage differences between HIV-infected patients and controls involved eight alpha and eight beta V genes.

Input material: blood. The sequence derives from an adult in good health. V and J are TRBV5-1 and TRBJ2-1; weak D call: TRBD2 (6 bases). The CDR3 here is CASSLVGTQGNNEQFF. In DNA, the CDR3 is TGCGCCAGCAGCTTGGTAGGGACTCAGGGAAACAATGAGCAGTTCTTC.